One sample yielded the 18 T cell receptor beta chains listed below, sequenced in a study of CXCR3-negative and CXCR3-positive naive CD8 T cells. All TRB cDNA libraries came from 5' RACE performed with UMI labels. Following a re-call of the 5' RACE reads, TCRdb has one entry per CDR3 protein and lacks DNA. This table lists about 43,000 distinct CDR3 sequences. The sequencing sample was made of memory CD8+ T cells from blood. All receptors come from a human donor in good health. Some clones in this sample may be carry-over from other donors' samples.

The chain uses TRBV6-6 and TRBJ2-7; TCRdb proposes TRBD1, but this gene call is untestable without DNA. This CDR3 is built from 15 residues. Germline CDR1 and CDR2: MNHNY and SVGAGI (reference sequence). The CDR3 is CASSSQGTVSYEQYF.

Measured by frequency, this clonotype is medium-sized. The chain links TRBV21-1 to TRBJ2-1. TRBV21-1 is recorded as a pseudogene. The CDR3 totals 15 residues. The CDR3 sequence is CASSKDGSTYNEQFF.

The chain recombines TRBV10-2 with TRBJ2-1. The length of the CDR3 is 11 residues. Germline V gene data show CDR1 as WSHSY and CDR2 as SAAADI. The CDR3 is CASRWYNEQFF.

V gene TRBV25-1 combines with J gene TRBJ2-2; TCRdb's D call, TRBD1, is unchecked because there is no DNA. The CDR3 consists of 18 residues. The germline V gene encodes CDR1 MGHDK and CDR2 SYGVNS. CDR3: CASSDPTRQGANTGELFF.

The chain is built from TRBV7-2 and TRBJ2-7; without DNA, the TCRdb call of TRBD1 cannot be checked. Germline V lookup: CDR1 SGHTA, CDR2 FQGNSA. The CDR3 has 18 amino acids. This CDR3 reads CASSFRVVAGVSSYEQYF.

This chain links TRBV10-1 with TRBJ2-3. Germline assignment: CDR1 WNHNN and CDR2 SYGVQD (reference sequence). The CDR3 loop spans 15 amino acids. The CDR3 here is CASSEHNGGPDTQYF.

The chain has TRBV28 and TRBJ2-7; TCRdb returns TRBD2, unconfirmable since there is no DNA. The CDR3 loop spans 15 amino acids. Per germline, CDR1 MDHEN and CDR2 SYDVKM. This chain's CDR3 is CASSPLRDSGLEQYF. Looking up the rest from reference TRBV28 and TRBJ2-7 gives the full variable domain: DVKVTQSSRYLVKRTGEKVFLECVQDMDHENMFWYRQDPGLGLRLIYFSYDVKMKEKGDIPEGYSVSREKKERFSLILESASTNQTSMYLCASSPLRDSGLEQYFGPGTRLTVT.

CDR3 sequence: CSARDLAGLTSSEQYF. The chain carries TRBV20-1 and TRBJ2-7; the TCRdb D gene call, TRBD1, has no DNA to confirm it. Germline V lookup: CDR1 DFQATT, CDR2 SNEGSKA (reference sequence). The CDR3 is 16 residues long.

The CDR3 loop reads CASSSDKNEQFF. The chain uses TRBV6-5 and TRBJ2-1. The CDR3 loop spans 12 amino acids. The germline V gene encodes CDR1 MNHEY and CDR2 SVGAGI.

The chain is built from TRBV7-9 and TRBJ2-7; TCRdb outputs TRBD2, but without DNA this stays unchecked. Germline loops: CDR1 SEHNR, CDR2 FQNEAQ (reference sequence). CDR3 length: 17 residues. The CDR3 protein is CASSPTSGGSRSYEQYF.

The rearrangement joins TRBV28 to TRBJ1-1; the TCRdb call, TRBD1, lacks DNA for checking. Germline loops: CDR1 MDHEN, CDR2 SYDVKM. CDR3 size: 15 residues. CDR3 sequence reads: CASSLAAGGGTEAFF. Supplemented by reference TRBV28 and TRBJ1-1, the full variable domain reads DVKVTQSSRYLVKRTGEKVFLECVQDMDHENMFWYRQDPGLGLRLIYFSYDVKMKEKGDIPEGYSVSREKKERFSLILESASTNQTSMYLCASSLAAGGGTEAFFGQGTRLTVV.

The chain links TRBV7-8 to TRBJ2-3; no DNA is available, so the TRBD2 call from TCRdb remains unchecked. Germline CDR1 reads SGHVS; CDR2 reads FQNEAQ. The CDR3 spans 15 residues. CDR3 protein: CASSPGTSAQDTQYF.

The chain combines TRBV7-9 with TRBJ2-4. CDR3 length: 14 residues. In germline, CDR1 is SEHNR, CDR2 FQNEAQ (reference sequence). CDR3: CASSLAVAKNIQYF.

The rearrangement links TRBV14 to TRBJ2-5. CDR3 length: 16 amino acids. From germline, CDR1 is SGHDN and CDR2 FVKESK. This CDR3 reads CASSPQLAIWGETQYF.

This rearrangement joins TRBV5-1 to TRBJ2-7; the D call from TCRdb, TRBD1, cannot be confirmed without DNA. The CDR3 is 12 residues long. Looked up from germline, CDR1 is SGHRS and CDR2 is YFSETQ. The CDR3 protein is CASSQGEYEQYF.

The chain employs TRBV12-3 or TRBV12-4 and TRBJ2-1; as DNA is missing, the TRBD1 call by TCRdb cannot be tested. CDR3 length equals 14 residues. The CDR3 protein is CASSFGPGIPEQFF.

The V and J genes are TRBV7-2 and TRBJ2-1. Germline CDR1 and CDR2: SGHTA and FQGNSA. This CDR3 is 12 amino acids long. This CDR3 reads CASSPQTNEQFF.

The V and J genes are TRBV10-3 and TRBJ1-2; as DNA is missing, the TRBD1 call by TCRdb cannot be tested. CDR1 and CDR2 (germline): ENHRY, SYGVKD. The CDR3 loop spans 13 amino acids. This chain's CDR3 is CAAQDGTGNGYTF.